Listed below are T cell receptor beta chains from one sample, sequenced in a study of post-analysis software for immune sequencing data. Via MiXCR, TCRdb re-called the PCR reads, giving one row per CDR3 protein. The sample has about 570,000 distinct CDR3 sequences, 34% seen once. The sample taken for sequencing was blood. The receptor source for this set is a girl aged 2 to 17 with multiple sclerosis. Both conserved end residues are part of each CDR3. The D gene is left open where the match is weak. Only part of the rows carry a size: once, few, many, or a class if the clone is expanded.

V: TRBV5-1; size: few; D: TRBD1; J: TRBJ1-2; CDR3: CASSLDDRANYGYTF; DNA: TGCGCCAGCAGCTTGGATGACAGGGCTAACTATGGCTACACCTTC
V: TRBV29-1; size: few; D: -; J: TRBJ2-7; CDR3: CSVSQGYEQYF; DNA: TGCAGCGTTTCTCAGGGCTACGAGCAGTACTTC
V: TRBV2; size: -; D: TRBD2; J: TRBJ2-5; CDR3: CASIIGLAGGKETQYF; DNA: TGTGCCAGCATCATAGGACTAGCGGGGGGGAAAGAGACCCAGTACTTC
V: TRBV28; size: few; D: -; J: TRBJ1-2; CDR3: CASSTGNIVSGYTF; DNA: TGTGCCAGCAGTACAGGGAATATTGTGTCCGGCTACACCTTC
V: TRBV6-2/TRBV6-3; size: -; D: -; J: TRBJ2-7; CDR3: CASSQKLQSDYEQYF; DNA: TGTGCCAGCAGTCAGAAGCTACAGAGCGACTACGAGCAGTACTTC
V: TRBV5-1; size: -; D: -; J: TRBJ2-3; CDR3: CASSRGLAIKPDTQYF; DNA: TGCGCCAGCAGCCGAGGTCTAGCGATCAAACCGGATACGCAGTATTTT
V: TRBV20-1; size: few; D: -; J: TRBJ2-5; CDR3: CSAGLLGGQETQYF; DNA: TGCAGTGCTGGACTGCTGGGGGGCCAAGAGACCCAGTACTTC
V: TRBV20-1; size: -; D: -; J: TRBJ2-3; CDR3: CSARDQALPPDTQYF; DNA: TGCAGTGCTAGAGATCAGGCTCTCCCCCCAGATACGCAGTATTTT
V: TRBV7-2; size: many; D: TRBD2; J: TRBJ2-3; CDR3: CASSLTTSLSTDTQYF; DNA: TGTGCCAGCAGCTTAACGACTAGCCTTAGCACAGATACGCAGTATTTT
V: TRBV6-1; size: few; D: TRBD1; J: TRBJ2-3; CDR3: CASSVRDRDTQYF; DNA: TGTGCCAGCAGTGTACGGGACAGAGATACGCAGTATTTT
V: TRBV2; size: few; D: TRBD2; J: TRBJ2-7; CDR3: CATEAGGIPPYEQYF; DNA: TGTGCCACCGAAGCGGGGGGCATCCCCCCCTACGAGCAGTACTTC
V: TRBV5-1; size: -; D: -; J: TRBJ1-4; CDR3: CASSFRGFGEKLFF; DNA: TGCGCCAGCAGCTTTAGGGGCTTTGGGGAAAAACTGTTTTTT
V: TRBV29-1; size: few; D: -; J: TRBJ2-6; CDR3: CSVVGAGRSSSGANVLTF; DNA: TGCAGCGTTGTTGGGGCCGGCAGGTCAAGCTCTGGGGCCAACGTCCTGACTTTC
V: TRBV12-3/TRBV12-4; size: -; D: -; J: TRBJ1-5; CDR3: CASSQGQTNQPQHF; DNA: TGTGCCAGCAGTCAAGGACAGACCAATCAGCCCCAGCATTTT
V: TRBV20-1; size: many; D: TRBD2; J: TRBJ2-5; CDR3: CSASRLAGGETQYF; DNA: TGCAGTGCTAGTCGGCTAGCGGGGGGGGAGACCCAGTACTTC
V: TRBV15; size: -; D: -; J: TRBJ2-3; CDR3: CATGTGSTDTQYF; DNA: TGTGCCACCGGGACGGGTAGCACAGATACGCAGTATTTT
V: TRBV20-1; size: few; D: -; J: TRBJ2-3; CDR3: CSARGGSRTDTQYF; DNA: TGCAGTGCTAGGGGGGGCTCGAGAACAGATACGCAGTATTTT
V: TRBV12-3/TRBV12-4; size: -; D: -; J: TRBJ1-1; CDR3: CASSLQGLTEAFF; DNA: TGTGCCAGCAGTTTACAGGGACTCACTGAAGCTTTCTTT
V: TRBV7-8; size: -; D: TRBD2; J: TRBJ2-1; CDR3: CASSLASTSGGNEQFF; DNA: TGTGCCAGCAGCTTAGCCTCAACTAGCGGGGGCAATGAGCAGTTCTTC
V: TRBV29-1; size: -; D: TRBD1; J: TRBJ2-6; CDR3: CSVAQGSSGANVLTF; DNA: TGCAGCGTTGCACAGGGGAGCTCTGGGGCCAACGTCCTGACTTTC
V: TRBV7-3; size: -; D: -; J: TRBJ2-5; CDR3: CASSPHGSKETQYF; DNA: TGTGCCAGCAGCCCCCATGGTTCCAAAGAGACCCAGTACTTC
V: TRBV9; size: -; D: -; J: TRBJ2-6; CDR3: CASSPHPGANVLTF; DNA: TGTGCCAGCAGCCCTCATCCTGGGGCCAACGTCCTGACTTTC
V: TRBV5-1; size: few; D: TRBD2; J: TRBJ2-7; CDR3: CASSSTSAKNHEQYF; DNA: TGCGCCAGCAGCTCCACTAGCGCAAAAAATCACGAGCAGTACTTC
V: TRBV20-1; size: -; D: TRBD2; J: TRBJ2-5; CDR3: CSARPVAGVQETQYF; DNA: TGCAGTGCTAGGCCCGTAGCGGGGGTGCAAGAGACCCAGTACTTC
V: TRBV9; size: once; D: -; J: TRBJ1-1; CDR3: CASSKEGMVGDTEAFF; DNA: TGTGCCAGCAGCAAGGAGGGAATGGTGGGAGACACTGAAGCTTTCTTT
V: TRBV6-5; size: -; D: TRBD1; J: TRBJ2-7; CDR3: CASSHGQGHYEQYF; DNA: TGTGCCAGCAGTCACGGACAGGGTCACTACGAGCAGTACTTC
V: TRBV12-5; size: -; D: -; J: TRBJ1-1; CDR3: CASGRESNTEAFF; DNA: TGTGCTAGTGGCAGAGAGTCGAACACTGAAGCTTTCTTT
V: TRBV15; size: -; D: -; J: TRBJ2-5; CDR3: CATSGLRQLQETQYF; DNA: TGTGCCACCAGCGGGTTGAGACAGCTCCAAGAGACCCAGTACTTC
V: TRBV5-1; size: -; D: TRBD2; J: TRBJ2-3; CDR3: CASSPKELGGADTQYF; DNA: TGCGCCAGCAGTCCCAAGGAGCTCGGGGGGGCCGATACGCAGTATTTT
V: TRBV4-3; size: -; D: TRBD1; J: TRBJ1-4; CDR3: CASSPAGQNNEKLFF; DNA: TGCGCCAGCAGCCCTGCGGGACAGAATAATGAAAAACTGTTTTTT
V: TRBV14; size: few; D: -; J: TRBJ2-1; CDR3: CASSQLQRGGQAWFF; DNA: TGTGCCAGCAGCCAACTTCAACGTGGGGGACAAGCGTGGTTCTTC
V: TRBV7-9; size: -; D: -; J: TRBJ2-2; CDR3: CASSPPTGNTGELFF; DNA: TGTGCCAGCAGCCCACCGACGGGGAACACCGGGGAGCTGTTTTTT
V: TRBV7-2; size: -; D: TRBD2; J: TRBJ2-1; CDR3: CASSLAVLAGVPSMSSYNEQFF; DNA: TGTGCCAGCAGCTTAGCGGTTCTAGCGGGGGTCCCATCTATGAGCTCCTACAATGAGCAGTTCTTC
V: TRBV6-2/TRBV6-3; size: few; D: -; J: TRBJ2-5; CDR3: CASSHRSGETQYF; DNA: TGTGCCAGCAGCCACCGGTCAGGGGAGACCCAGTACTTC
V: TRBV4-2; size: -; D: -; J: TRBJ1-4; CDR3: CASSQEWRTNEKLFF; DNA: TGTGCCAGCAGCCAAGAATGGAGGACTAATGAAAAACTGTTTTTT
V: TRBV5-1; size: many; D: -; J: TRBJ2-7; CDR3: CASSLTQGYEQYF; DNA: TGTGCCAGCAGTTTAACCCAGGGGTACGAGCAGTACTTC
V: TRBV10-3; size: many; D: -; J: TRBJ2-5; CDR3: CAISESFDGSETQYF; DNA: TGTGCCATCAGTGAGAGTTTCGACGGATCGGAGACCCAGTACTTC
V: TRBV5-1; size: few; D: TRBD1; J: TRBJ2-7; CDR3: CASSWGTGATYEQYF; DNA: TGCGCCAGCAGCTGGGGGACAGGGGCGACCTACGAGCAGTACTTC
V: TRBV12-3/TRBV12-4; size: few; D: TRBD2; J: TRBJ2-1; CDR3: CASSPGTSGYEQFF; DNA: TGTGCCAGCAGCCCAGGGACTAGCGGGTATGAGCAGTTCTTC
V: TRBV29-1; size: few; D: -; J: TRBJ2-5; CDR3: CSVQTGQETQYF; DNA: TGCAGCGTTCAGACGGGCCAAGAGACCCAGTACTTC